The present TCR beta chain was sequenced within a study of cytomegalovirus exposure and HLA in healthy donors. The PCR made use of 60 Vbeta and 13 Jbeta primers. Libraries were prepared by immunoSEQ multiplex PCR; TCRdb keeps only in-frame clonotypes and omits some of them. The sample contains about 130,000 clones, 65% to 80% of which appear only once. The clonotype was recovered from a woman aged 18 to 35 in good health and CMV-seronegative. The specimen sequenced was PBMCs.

CDR3 protein: CASSEGGPRPETQYF. The CDR3 nucleotides read TGTGCCAGCAGCGAGGGCGGACCCCGTCCTGAGACCCAGTACTTC. This chain connects TRBV7-2 to TRBJ2-5; possible D gene TRBD2, 5 bases. The CDR3 is 15 amino acids. Trimming left V 5 bases short and J 5 bases short, with 18 bases between. The germline V gene has CDR1 SGHTA and CDR2 FQGNSA.